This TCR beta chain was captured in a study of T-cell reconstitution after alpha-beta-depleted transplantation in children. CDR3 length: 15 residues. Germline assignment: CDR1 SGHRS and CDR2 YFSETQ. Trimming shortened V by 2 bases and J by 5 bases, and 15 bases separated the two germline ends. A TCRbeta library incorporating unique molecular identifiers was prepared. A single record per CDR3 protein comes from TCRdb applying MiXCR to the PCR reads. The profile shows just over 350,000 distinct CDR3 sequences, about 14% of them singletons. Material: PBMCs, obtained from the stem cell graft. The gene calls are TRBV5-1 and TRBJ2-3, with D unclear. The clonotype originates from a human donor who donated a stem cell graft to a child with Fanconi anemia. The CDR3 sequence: CASSFRGDQEDTQYF. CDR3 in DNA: TGCGCCAGCAGCTTCCGCGGCGATCAGGAAGATACGCAGTATTTT.